The rows below give T cell receptor beta chains drawn from one sample of a study of T-cell reconstitution after alpha-beta-depleted transplantation in children. TCRdb used MiXCR to reprocess the PCR reads, holding one entry per CDR3 protein. The data show about 1,000,000 distinct CDR3 sequences, about 30% seen once. The sample consisted of PBMCs, mostly from graft donor cells, taken 360 days after TCRalphabeta/CD19-depleted stem cell transplant. These TCRs come from a boy in the first two years of life who had a stem cell transplant for SCID, so the T cells may come from the graft donor. CDR3s include the opening cysteine and the closing phenylalanine or tryptophan. A D gene is named only where the DNA matches it firmly. Clone size appears in some rows only: once, few, many, or a class for an expanded clone.

d_call j_call clone_size v_call cdr3_aa cdr3_nt
- TRBJ1-1 few TRBV2 CASGETGPMNTEAFF TGTGCCAGCGGCGAGACGGGCCCAATGAACACTGAAGCTTTCTTT
- TRBJ1-1 - TRBV21-1 CASSGRPEAFF TGTGCCAGCAGTGGGCGACCCGAAGCTTTCTTT
- TRBJ2-2 few TRBV4-2 CASSQVPVGANTGELFF TGTGCCAGCAGCCAAGTCCCTGTCGGGGCGAACACCGGGGAGCTGTTTTTT
TRBD1 TRBJ2-2 few TRBV12-3/TRBV12-4 CASSFWTGSTGELFF TGTGCCAGCAGTTTCTGGACAGGGAGTACCGGGGAGCTGTTTTTT
TRBD2 TRBJ2-3 - TRBV7-2 CASSLVAGGHTDTQYF TGTGCCAGCAGCTTAGTAGCGGGGGGCCACACAGATACGCAGTATTTT
- TRBJ2-7 - TRBV5-5 CASSLGPNSYEQYF TGTGCCAGCAGCTTGGGGCCGAACTCCTACGAGCAGTACTTC
- TRBJ2-1 few TRBV27 CASSSRLVFSEQFF TGTGCCAGCAGTTCAAGACTAGTTTTTAGTGAGCAGTTCTTC
- TRBJ1-6 - TRBV7-9 CASSSPGDWNSPLHF TGTGCCAGCAGCTCCCCAGGGGATTGGAATTCACCCCTCCACTTT
- TRBJ2-7 - TRBV7-9 CASTDSLYEQYF TGTGCCAGCACAGACAGCCTTTACGAGCAGTACTTC
TRBD2 TRBJ2-1 few TRBV5-1 CASSSTSGANSYNEQFF TGCGCCAGCAGCTCTACTAGCGGTGCAAACTCCTACAATGAGCAGTTCTTC
TRBD2 TRBJ2-3 - TRBV7-2 CASSLAASGGHRTDTQYF TGTGCCAGCAGCTTAGCGGCAAGCGGGGGGCACCGCACAGATACGCAGTATTTT
TRBD1 TRBJ2-1 few TRBV27 CASSSQGVYPGGEQFF TGTGCCAGCAGTTCCCAGGGAGTGTACCCAGGGGGCGAGCAGTTCTTC
- TRBJ2-3 - TRBV18 CASSPPTGDPDTQYF TGTGCCAGCTCACCACCTACCGGGGACCCAGATACGCAGTATTTT
- TRBJ1-2 few TRBV20-1 CSARHAGNFGYTF TGCAGTGCTAGACACGCGGGGAATTTTGGCTACACCTTC
- TRBJ1-1 few TRBV12-3/TRBV12-4 CASSSPGRGNTEAFF TGTGCCAGCAGTTCACCAGGGCGGGGGAACACTGAAGCTTTCTTT
- TRBJ2-7 - TRBV5-1 CASSLDVSFSYEQYF TGCGCCAGCAGCTTGGACGTCAGCTTTTCCTACGAGCAGTACTTC
TRBD2 TRBJ2-3 - TRBV30 CAWSALRPLAGEARPADTQYF TGTGCCTGGAGTGCCCTCCGCCCCCTAGCGGGGGAAGCCCGTCCTGCAGATACGCAGTATTTT
- TRBJ1-1 - TRBV7-9 CASSLVSQGITEAFF TGTGCCAGCAGCTTAGTTTCCCAGGGGATCACTGAAGCTTTCTTT
TRBD1 TRBJ2-7 few TRBV12-3/TRBV12-4 CASSYTGTATYEQYF TGTGCCAGCAGTTACACCGGGACAGCTACTTACGAGCAGTACTTC
TRBD1 TRBJ1-5 few TRBV20-1 CSARAGTGGGNQPQHF TGCAGTGCTAGAGCAGGGACAGGGGGAGGCAATCAGCCCCAGCATTTT
- TRBJ2-1 - TRBV3-1 CASSHGYRYNEQFF TGTGCCAGCAGCCACGGTTACCGGTACAATGAGCAGTTCTTC
- TRBJ1-1 few TRBV28 CASSLSGAWDTEAFF TGTGCCAGCAGTTTGAGCGGGGCGTGGGACACTGAAGCTTTCTTT
TRBD1 TRBJ2-7 few TRBV24-1 CATSDKGTGSGEQYF TGTGCCACCAGTGATAAAGGGACAGGGTCGGGCGAGCAGTACTTC
- TRBJ2-1 - TRBV5-6 CGSSLRGNEQFF TGTGGCAGCAGCTTGCGGGGCAATGAGCAGTTCTTC
TRBD1 TRBJ2-2 - TRBV7-6 CASSLTGRNTGELFF TGTGCCAGCAGCTTGACAGGGAGAAACACCGGGGAGCTGTTTTTT
- TRBJ2-7 - TRBV20-1 CSARQLLGGYEQYF TGCAGTGCTAGACAGCTACTAGGGGGCTACGAGCAGTACTTC
TRBD2 TRBJ2-1 few TRBV4-1 CASSPMLAGGYNEQFF TGCGCCAGCAGCCCTATGCTAGCGGGGGGGTACAATGAGCAGTTCTTC
- TRBJ2-1 few TRBV15 CATSRGTTSYNEQFF TGTGCCACCAGCAGAGGGACTACCTCTTACAATGAGCAGTTCTTC
- TRBJ2-3 - TRBV11-2 CASSLYSVLGRSTDTQYF TGTGCCAGCAGCTTATACAGCGTGCTGGGCAGAAGCACAGATACGCAGTATTTT
- TRBJ1-4 - TRBV6-1 CASSPGRLVEKLFF TGTGCCAGCAGCCCGGGGCGACTGGTTGAAAAACTGTTTTTT
- TRBJ2-3 - TRBV7-2 CASSLFSLATVDTQYF TGTGCCAGCAGCTTATTTTCGCTAGCGACGGTAGATACGCAGTATTTT
TRBD1 TRBJ2-5 many TRBV29-1 CSAGTGEETQYF TGCAGCGCAGGGACAGGGGAAGAGACCCAGTACTTC
TRBD2 TRBJ2-7 - TRBV28 CASSQTSGAAYEQYF TGTGCCAGCAGCCAGACTAGCGGGGCTGCCTACGAGCAGTACTTC
- TRBJ1-2 - TRBV9 CASSPRAQNYGYTF TGTGCCAGCAGCCCTAGAGCGCAGAACTATGGCTACACCTTC
TRBD2 TRBJ2-1 - TRBV24-1 CATSAGRLAGGNEQFF TGTGCCACCAGTGCCGGAAGACTAGCGGGGGGAAATGAGCAGTTCTTC
- TRBJ2-7 - TRBV6-2/TRBV6-3 CASSYGETSGQYF TGTGCCAGCAGTTACGGGGAAACTTCGGGGCAGTACTTC
- TRBJ2-1 - TRBV7-3 CASSLTVGDEQFF TGTGCCAGCAGCTTAACGGTGGGTGATGAGCAGTTCTTC
- TRBJ1-1 many TRBV4-1 CASSYRVWNTEAFF TGCGCCAGCAGTTACAGGGTGTGGAACACTGAAGCTTTCTTT
- TRBJ2-2 - TRBV18 CASSPGFGARTGELFF TGTGCCAGCTCACCAGGTTTTGGAGCCCGGACCGGGGAGCTGTTTTTT
- TRBJ2-3 few TRBV29-1 CSVAGAQDTQYF TGCAGCGTTGCCGGGGCTCAGGATACGCAGTATTTT
TRBD2 TRBJ2-5 - TRBV9 CASTSSGGAQETQYF TGTGCCAGCACCTCTAGCGGGGGGGCCCAGGAGACCCAGTACTTC
TRBD1 TRBJ2-5 few TRBV6-9 CASSQGAGMRTQYF TGTGCCAGCAGTCAGGGGGCAGGTATGCGGACCCAGTACTTC
- TRBJ2-1 - TRBV24-1 CATSDGYYNEQFF TGTGCCACCAGTGATGGGTACTACAATGAGCAGTTCTTC
- TRBJ2-7 - TRBV20-1 CSARDFGGAHEQYF TGCAGTGCTAGAGATTTCGGCGGGGCCCACGAGCAGTACTTC
- TRBJ1-1 few TRBV25-1 CASSEWGGKGNTEAFF TGTGCCAGCAGTGAATGGGGGGGGAAGGGGAACACTGAAGCTTTCTTT
- TRBJ2-1 - TRBV7-3 CASSLVVGDNEQFF TGTGCCAGCAGCTTAGTTGTCGGAGACAATGAGCAGTTCTTC
TRBD2 TRBJ2-1 few TRBV10-3 CAISDPSGGPYNEQFF TGTGCCATCAGTGACCCTAGCGGGGGGCCCTACAATGAGCAGTTCTTC
TRBD1 TRBJ1-1 many TRBV4-3 CASSQGGDRRITEAFF TGCGCCAGCAGCCAAGGTGGGGACAGACGGATCACTGAAGCTTTCTTT
- TRBJ1-1 - TRBV12-3/TRBV12-4 CASSHGRGNTEAFF TGTGCCAGCAGTCACGGACGGGGGAACACTGAAGCTTTCTTT
TRBD1 TRBJ1-1 - TRBV20-1 CSATGTGRLNTEAFF TGCAGTGCCACCGGGACAGGGAGACTGAACACTGAAGCTTTCTTT
- TRBJ2-5 - TRBV7-9 CATTRFVEAQETQYF TGTGCCACCACGAGATTCGTGGAGGCCCAAGAGACCCAGTACTTC
- TRBJ2-7 few TRBV20-1 CSARGFFAPLGEQYF TGCAGTGCTAGAGGGTTCTTCGCCCCCCTAGGCGAGCAGTACTTC
- TRBJ1-1 - TRBV6-1 CASSPHGRGMNTEAFF TGTGCCAGCAGTCCCCACGGGAGGGGGATGAACACTGAAGCTTTCTTT
- TRBJ1-1 - TRBV20-1 CSARGASGTEAFF TGCAGTGCCCGTGGGGCCTCGGGCACTGAAGCTTTCTTT
- TRBJ1-6 few TRBV5-6 CASSSTMTRSSYNSPLHF TGTGCCAGCAGCTCTACCATGACCCGGAGCTCCTATAATTCACCCCTCCACTTT
TRBD2 TRBJ2-2 - TRBV7-3 CASSSIGSASGGLDTGELFF TGTGCCAGCAGCTCGATTGGATCGGCTAGCGGGGGGCTAGACACCGGGGAGCTGTTTTTT
- TRBJ2-1 few TRBV5-6 CASSLVWVGGYNEQFF TGTGCCAGCAGCTTGGTGTGGGTAGGAGGCTACAATGAGCAGTTCTTC